One sample yielded the 18 T cell receptor beta chains listed below, sequenced in a study of blood T cell repertoires in COVID-19 (dated by TCRdb to 2019 to 2021). Receptors were amplified or captured by the immunoSEQ multiplex PCR assay. Sourced from immuneACCESS, this table was stored by TCRdb with only in-frame sequences that have V and J called. A share of the clones is absent; for the studies checked, an unresolved V gene accounts for under half, and the remainder has no known explanation. The table for this sample lists 100,000 to 150,000 clones; around 84% of them were counted only once. Clones ranked in the top ten supply about a sixth of the sample. The sequencing input was peripheral blood. The receptors shown here come from an elderly woman with acute or convalescent COVID-19.

V usage is TRBV30 and J usage is TRBJ2-7; the D gene is possibly TRBD1 (6 bases). Germline V gene lookup returns CDR1 GTSNPN and CDR2 SVGIG (reference sequence). Deletions cut 3 bases from V and 2 bases from J, with 8 bases between. This CDR3 comprises 12 residues. CDR3 coding DNA: TGTGCCTGGAGCAGGGGTCCCTACGAGCAGTACTTC. It codes for CAWSRGPYEQYF.

CDR3 in DNA: TGTGCCAGCAGCTTAGAGCGTGGAAACACCATATATTTT. Translated: CASSLERGNTIYF. V and J are TRBV11-2 and TRBJ1-3; D ambiguous. The germline V and J ends were trimmed by 0 bases and 3 bases, with 3 bases remaining between them. The CDR3 runs to 13 residues. CDR1 and CDR2 from the germline V gene are SGHAT and FQNNGV.

This clone was seen more than once but under ten times. The chain joins TRBV4-3 to TRBJ2-1; D uncertain. The CDR3 is 13 amino acids. Trimming shortened V by 8 bases and J by 4 bases, and 12 bases separated the two germline ends. Germline V lookup: CDR1 LGHNA, CDR2 YSLEER. CDR3 region: CASSAELYNEQFF. The CDR3 coding sequence is TGCGCCAGCTCCGCGGAGCTATACAATGAGCAGTTCTTC.

This chain connects TRBV27 to TRBJ2-7; a possible D gene is TRBD1 (5 bases). Germline CDR1 reads MNHEY; CDR2 reads SMNVEV (reference sequence). Trimming stripped 0 bases from V and 0 bases from J, with 9 bases between. The CDR3 spans 15 residues. CDR3 DNA sequence: TGTGCCAGCAGTTTATCGCAGGGAAGCTCCTACGAGCAGTACTTC. It is translated as CASSLSQGSSYEQYF.

The rearrangement joins TRBV7-7 to TRBJ2-5, with D possibly being TRBD2 (6 bases). The V and J ends lost 0 bases and 5 bases respectively, with 13 bases between them. CDR3 length: 15 residues. Per germline, CDR1 SSHAT and CDR2 FNYEAQ (reference sequence). CDR3 residues: CASSLAGGGMETQYF. The DNA of the CDR3 is TGTGCCAGCAGCTTAGCGGGTGGAGGGATGGAGACCCAGTACTTC.

This chain uses TRBV19 with TRBJ1-1; possibly TRBD1 for D (6 bases). The V gene's germline CDR1 is LNHDA and CDR2 SQIVND (reference sequence). CDR3 length: 16 residues. Trimming removed 1 base from V and 6 bases from J, with 18 bases in between. As DNA, the CDR3 is TGTGCCAGTAGTATAGGCTGGCAGGGGTCCCCCTCTGAAGCTTTCTTT. Translated: CASSIGWQGSPSEAFF.

This clone was found a few times. V is TRBV9 and J is TRBJ2-7; TRBD1 might be the D (5 bases). With 4 bases removed from V and 6 bases from J, the gap between germline ends came to 20 bases. Germline CDR1 is SGDLS and CDR2 is YYNGEE. The length of the CDR3 is 15 residues. CDR3 sequence reads: CASSPPGLGLREQYF. Written as DNA, the CDR3 is TGTGCCAGCAGCCCCCCTGGCCTGGGGCTTCGCGAGCAGTACTTC.

This chain connects TRBV7-9 to TRBJ2-2, with 8 bases lining up with TRBD1. The junction had 11 bases not matched to a gene; V was cut back by 1 base and J by 1 base. There are 19 residues in the CDR3. Per the germline V gene, CDR1 is SEHNR and CDR2 is FQNEAQ (reference sequence). The chain's CDR3 is CASSLEGDRTVLNTGELFF. The CDR3 region has the DNA TGTGCCAGCAGCTTAGAAGGGGACAGGACCGTTTTGAACACCGGGGAGCTGTTTTTT.

The chain uses TRBV30 and TRBJ1-2; possible D gene TRBD1, 5 bases. The CDR3 runs 15 residues. Trimming stripped 3 bases from V and 5 bases from J, with 19 bases between. Germline V gene sequence: CDR1 GTSNPN, CDR2 SVGIG (reference sequence). In DNA, the CDR3 is TGTGCCTGGAGCGCCTCAGGGTCACGCTGGTATGGCTACACCTTC. Residues: CAWSASGSRWYGYTF.

This clone was counted a single time. The CDR3 DNA is TGTGCCAGCAGCAATCCGGGACAGGGAAAGTTCTTC. Amino acids: CASSNPGQGKFF. This chain links TRBV6-2 or TRBV6-3 with TRBJ2-1; 9 nucleotides line up with TRBD1. Germline lookup yields CDR1 MNHEY and CDR2 SVGEGT. The CDR3 runs to 12 residues. V dropped 6 bases and J dropped 14; count of bases not matched to a gene: 8.

V is TRBV10-3 and J is TRBJ1-6; the match to TRBD1 covers 10 bases. Germline CDR1 ENHRY, CDR2 SYGVKD. V lost 11 bases to trimming and J lost 9 bases; unmatched junction nucleotides: 10. The CDR3 length is 14 residues. The CDR3 sequence: CASQEDRGSSPLHF. The CDR3 DNA follows: TGTGCCTCACAGGAGGACAGGGGGAGTTCACCCCTCCACTTT.

The chain is built from TRBV7-2 and TRBJ1-6; D possibly corresponds to TRBD1 (6 bases). Germline V gives CDR1 SGHTA, CDR2 FQGNSA. This CDR3 region has 13 residues. V lost 5 bases and J lost 10, with 12 bases in between. The CDR3 region is CASSPETGSPLHF. DNA for the CDR3: TGTGCCAGCAGCCCCGAGACAGGATCACCCCTCCACTTT.

The chain has TRBV11-2 and TRBJ1-2, with 9 positions matching TRBD1. CDR3 size: 15 residues. V lost 5 bases and J lost 8; bases outside the gene matches: 12. The V gene's germline CDR1 is SGHAT and CDR2 FQNNGV. The CDR3 region is CASSTGQGRYEGYTF. Written as DNA, the CDR3 is TGTGCCAGCAGCACCGGACAGGGGAGGTATGAAGGCTACACCTTC.

The chain employs TRBV7-6 and TRBJ1-1, with D maybe TRBD1 (5 bases). The V end was cut by 3 bases, the J end by 3 bases, with 8 bases between. This CDR3 is built from 13 residues. Germline CDR1 reads SGHVS; CDR2 reads FNYEAQ. The CDR3 sequence is CASSLSRDTEAFF. CDR3 in DNA: TGTGCCAGCAGCTTGAGCAGGGACACTGAAGCTTTCTTT.

This sequence joins TRBV24-1 and TRBJ2-2, with TRBD1 matching over 8 bases. The V gene's germline CDR1 is KGHDR and CDR2 SFDVKD. The CDR3 consists of 15 residues. V shed 3 bases, J shed 5 bases, and the junction held 4 bases outside the gene matches. CDR3 in DNA: TGTGCCACCAGTGATCCCCGGACAGGGACCGGGGAGCTGTTTTTT. It yields the protein CATSDPRTGTGELFF.

V usage is TRBV5-4 and J usage is TRBJ2-7, with TRBD2 identical over 7 bases. This CDR3 is built from 13 residues. Germline-derived CDR1 and CDR2 are SGHNT and YYREEE (reference sequence). V trimming: 1 base; J trimming: 4 bases; junction bases outside the gene matches: 2. CDR3 sequence: CASSLQGGYEQYF. DNA of the CDR3: TGTGCCAGCAGCTTGCAGGGAGGGTACGAGCAGTACTTC.

The chain joins TRBV12-2 to TRBJ2-7; the DNA was not used to check the table's D call, TRBD2. TRBV12-2 is labeled a pseudogene. The CDR3 runs 16 residues. CDR3 bases: TGTGCAAGTCCCAGAAGGGAGCGGGAGGGCTCCTACGAGCAGTACTTC. The encoded protein is CASPRREREGSYEQYF.

The genes are TRBV19 and TRBJ1-5, with D possibly matching TRBD1 (5 bases). This CDR3 is 15 amino acids long. V dropped 5 bases and J dropped 5 bases, with 16 bases sitting between them. CDR1 is LNHDA, CDR2 SQIVND, per germline (reference sequence). CDR3 sequence: CASSPPGGAHQPQHF. The CDR3 DNA reads TGTGCCAGTAGTCCTCCGGGGGGAGCCCATCAGCCCCAGCATTTT.